This T cell receptor beta chain is drawn from a study of blood T cells in healthy people across ages. It was with a sample-barcoded 5' primer and a J-beta primer mix that a second PCR of about 7 to 12 cycles was run. Via MiXCR, TCRdb re-called the 5' RACE reads, giving one row per CDR3 protein. Found here are some 760,000 distinct CDR3 sequences, 20% to 30% of them singletons; the top ten hold 9.4%. This clonotype was counted only a few times. Another study also made use of these data, one on T cells of mothers and their children.

This TCR came from a boy aged 5-17 years in good health. The source material was blood.

In DNA, the CDR3 is TGCAGTGCTAGAAGACAGGGGACTAATGAAAAACTGTTTTTT. This codes for CSARRQGTNEKLFF. The J gene is TRBJ1-4, the V gene TRBV20-1; 8 bases line up with TRBD1. CDR1 and CDR2 from the germline V gene are DFQATT and SNEGSKA (reference sequence). With V trimmed by 2 bases and J by 2 bases, 1 base remained unmatched. The length of the CDR3 is 14 residues.